This entry lists 14 T cell receptor beta chains sequenced from one sample in a study of cytomegalovirus exposure and HLA in healthy donors (TCRdb year 2017). The library was generated by the immunoSEQ multiplex PCR assay. The table was pulled from immuneACCESS by TCRdb, which kept in-frame rearrangements only. Such tables lose some clones; where checked, under half of the loss comes from unresolved V genes, and the rest has no known cause. In this sample the table shows some 260,000 clones, less than 95% of which occur a single time. The leading ten clones occupy approximately 3.1% of the sample. Input material: PBMCs. These receptors originate from a woman aged 25 to 45 in good health and CMV-seronegative.

The rearrangement uses TRBV5-1 and TRBJ2-3; D unclear. CDR1 and CDR2 from the germline V gene are SGHRS and YFSETQ. The CDR3 covers 15 residues. V lost 0 bases to trimming and J lost 4 bases, with 12 bases between them. As DNA, the CDR3 is TGCGCCAGCAGCTTGGATCTGGGCCTCGCAGATACGCAGTATTTT. This codes for CASSLDLGLADTQYF.

The J gene is TRBJ2-1, the V gene TRBV9; TRBD1 matches at 8 bases. V gave up 6 bases and J gave up 7 bases; unmatched junction bases: 6. Germline assignment: CDR1 SGDLS and CDR2 YYNGEE. The CDR3 loop spans 13 amino acids. In nucleotides, the CDR3 is TGTGCCAGCAAAAAAACAGGGGGTAATGAGCAGTTCTTC. Its protein product is CASKKTGGNEQFF.

The chain uses TRBV15 and TRBJ2-5, with D uncertain. The CDR3 contains 15 residues. Trimming took off 1 base at V and 7 bases at J, with 16 bases between the two ends. Germline V gene data show CDR1 as LNHNV and CDR2 as YYDKDF (reference sequence). The CDR3 reads CATSRVPKGLGTQYF. Written as DNA, the CDR3 is TGTGCCACCAGCAGAGTGCCCAAAGGGTTGGGGACCCAGTACTTC.

J is TRBJ2-7 and V is TRBV4-3, with TRBD1 as a possible D gene (5 bases). CDR3 length: 14 amino acids. V shed 4 bases and J shed 3 bases, with 13 bases lying between them. Germline V gene lookup returns CDR1 LGHNA and CDR2 YSLEER. For the CDR3, the DNA is TGCGCCAGCAGCCTCGGACACGGGCTCTACGAGCAGTACTTC. It specifies CASSLGHGLYEQYF.

This chain connects TRBV28 to TRBJ1-4; 7 bases align to TRBD1. This CDR3 has 15 amino acids. Germline CDR1 and CDR2: MDHEN and SYDVKM. Losses at the gene ends were 4 bases for V and 0 bases for J; bases not matched to a gene: 2. As DNA, the CDR3 is TGTGCCAGCAGTTACAGGGGACCAACTAATGAAAAACTGTTTTTT. It specifies CASSYRGPTNEKLFF.

The chain carries TRBV2 and TRBJ1-5, with D possibly being TRBD1 (6 bases). Germline CDR1 is SNHLY and CDR2 is FYNNEI. This CDR3 is 15 amino acids long. Trimming stripped 7 bases from V and 1 base from J, with 14 bases between. This CDR3 is CASKEQGWSNQPQHF. CDR3 nucleotides: TGTGCCAGCAAAGAACAGGGTTGGAGCAATCAGCCCCAGCATTTT.

This clone has just a few counts. The CDR3 coding sequence is TGTGCCAGCAGCTTTAGGACTAGCAGCTACAATGAGCAGTTCTTC. It specifies CASSFRTSSYNEQFF. V is TRBV5-6 and J is TRBJ2-1, with TRBD2 identical over 8 bases. Looked up from germline, CDR1 is SGHDT and CDR2 is YYEEEE. With 2 bases clipped from V and 3 bases from J, the junction kept 4 bases outside the gene matches. The CDR3 consists of 15 residues.

The chain joins TRBV4-3 to TRBJ2-1; D might be TRBD1 (6 bases). The CDR3 loop spans 13 amino acids. Trimming removed 0 bases from V and 8 bases from J, with 8 bases in between. Germline V gene sequence: CDR1 LGHNA, CDR2 YSLEER. The CDR3 DNA reads TGCGCCAGCAGCCAAGACAGGGGACATGAGCAGTTCTTC. It specifies CASSQDRGHEQFF.

The rearrangement uses TRBV7-9 and TRBJ2-7, with a weak D call TRBD1 (5 bases). Trimming removed 5 bases at V and 5 bases at J, with 19 bases between. CDR1 and CDR2 (germline): SEHNR, FQNEAQ (reference sequence). This CDR3 has 15 residues. CDR3 in amino acids: CASSDQGGIVDEQYF. CDR3 DNA sequence: TGTGCCAGCAGCGACCAGGGCGGTATTGTGGACGAGCAGTACTTC.

The J gene is TRBJ2-1, the V gene TRBV9; possibly TRBD2 for D (6 bases). The V end lost 0 bases, the J end lost 0 bases, and 10 bases lay between the germline ends. The CDR3 length is 16 residues. Germline V gene sequence: CDR1 SGDLS, CDR2 YYNGEE. CDR3 coding DNA: TGTGCCAGCAGCGTAGCTGCGGGGCTCTCCTACAATGAGCAGTTCTTC. Translation: CASSVAAGLSYNEQFF.

There are a few counts of this clone. V and J are TRBV7-6 and TRBJ1-1; TRBD1 might be the D (5 bases). Germline V gene sequence: CDR1 SGHVS, CDR2 FNYEAQ. Between the trimmed V and J ends, which lost 2 bases and 1 base, there was a span of 14 bases. There are 16 residues in the CDR3. In DNA form, the CDR3 reads TGTGCCAGCAGCTTACTTAGGGAGGGGCCGAACACTGAAGCTTTCTTT. It encodes CASSLLREGPNTEAFF.

The chain links TRBV5-1 to TRBJ2-5, with 10 bases aligning to TRBD1. J gave up 2 bases and V 3 bases, and 10 bases lay outside the gene matches. Germline lookup yields CDR1 SGHRS and CDR2 YFSETQ. The CDR3 runs to 17 residues. This chain's CDR3 is CASSSGLWTGGQETQYF. For the CDR3, the DNA is TGCGCCAGCAGCTCTGGCTTATGGACAGGGGGTCAAGAGACCCAGTACTTC.

The V call is TRBV27, the J call TRBJ2-3; 11 bases are a match to TRBD1. Per germline, CDR1 MNHEY and CDR2 SMNVEV (reference sequence). V dropped 0 bases and J dropped 1; count of bases not matched to a gene: 3. The CDR3 totals 17 residues. CDR3 in amino acids: CASSLSGQGAGTDTQYF. The CDR3 coding sequence is TGTGCCAGCAGTTTATCAGGACAGGGGGCAGGCACAGATACGCAGTATTTT.

V usage is TRBV5-1 and J usage is TRBJ1-1, with a weak D call TRBD1 (6 bases). CDR1 is SGHRS, CDR2 YFSETQ, per germline. This CDR3 contains 13 residues. V shed 4 bases and J shed 3 bases, with 10 bases lying between them. CDR3 nucleotides: TGCGCCAGCAGCAACTCAGGGGACACTGAAGCTTTCTTT. Translation: CASSNSGDTEAFF.